The rows below give T cell receptor beta chains drawn from one sample of a study of long-term antiretroviral therapy in people with HIV. Clones were sequenced by immunoSEQ multiplex PCR, and TCRdb holds only the in-frame ones, with some missing. This sample has 34,000 or so clones, with 65% to 90% found just once. The specimen comprised unsorted PBMCs, sampled approximately 3.3 years after starting antiretroviral therapy. Receptors originate from a man aged 18 to 30 with HIV. CDR3s include the opening cysteine and the closing phenylalanine or tryptophan. The order of the fields is V gene, J gene, clone size, D gene, CDR3 protein, CDR3 DNA. A D gene is named only where the DNA matches it firmly. Clone size is shown for a subset of rows, as once, few, many or a class of expanded clone.

V gene: TRBV28; J gene: TRBJ2-7; clone size: -; D gene: -; CDR3 protein: CASSFQLLGRMSYEQYF; CDR3 DNA: TGTGCCAGCAGCTTTCAGTTGCTGGGGAGGATGAGCTACGAGCAGTACTTC
V gene: TRBV19; J gene: TRBJ2-7; clone size: few; D gene: -; CDR3 protein: CASSYGEAGTAHYEQYF; CDR3 DNA: TGTGCCAGTAGCTATGGGGAAGCCGGGACCGCGCACTACGAGCAGTACTTC
V gene: TRBV15; J gene: TRBJ2-1; clone size: -; D gene: TRBD2; CDR3 protein: CATSGLTSGRPVNEQFF; CDR3 DNA: TGTGCCACCAGCGGCCTGACTAGCGGGAGGCCTGTCAATGAGCAGTTCTTC
V gene: TRBV7-9; J gene: TRBJ1-2; clone size: -; D gene: TRBD1; CDR3 protein: CASSSTGALYGYTF; CDR3 DNA: TGTGCCAGCAGCTCGACAGGGGCCCTCTATGGCTACACCTTC
V gene: TRBV5-1; J gene: TRBJ1-1; clone size: -; D gene: -; CDR3 protein: CASSLTNQWTTEAFF; CDR3 DNA: TGCGCCAGCAGCCTCACTAATCAGTGGACTACTGAAGCTTTCTTT
V gene: TRBV5-8; J gene: TRBJ1-3; clone size: -; D gene: -; CDR3 protein: CASSPSRWSGNTIYF; CDR3 DNA: TGTGCCAGCAGCCCTTCTCGGTGGAGTGGAAACACCATATATTTT
V gene: TRBV7-2; J gene: TRBJ2-7; clone size: -; D gene: -; CDR3 protein: CASSPALHPKGGGNYEQYF; CDR3 DNA: TGTGCCAGCAGCCCCGCCCTACACCCGAAAGGGGGAGGTAACTACGAGCAGTACTTC
V gene: TRBV4-2; J gene: TRBJ1-2; clone size: -; D gene: -; CDR3 protein: CASSQDATPRNYGYTF; CDR3 DNA: TGTGCCAGCAGCCAAGACGCCACACCTAGAAACTATGGCTACACCTTC
V gene: TRBV5-1; J gene: TRBJ2-1; clone size: -; D gene: -; CDR3 protein: CASSLVEGEQFF; CDR3 DNA: TGCGCCAGCAGCTTGGTTGAGGGTGAGCAGTTCTTC
V gene: TRBV5-1; J gene: TRBJ2-7; clone size: -; D gene: -; CDR3 protein: CASSLSAGDHYEQYF; CDR3 DNA: TGCGCCAGCAGCTTGTCGGCAGGGGATCACTACGAGCAGTACTTC
V gene: TRBV15; J gene: TRBJ1-5; clone size: -; D gene: -; CDR3 protein: CATSRGARGYSNQPQHF; CDR3 DNA: TGTGCCACCAGCAGGGGGGCTAGGGGTTATAGCAATCAGCCCCAGCATTTT
V gene: TRBV7-8; J gene: TRBJ1-4; clone size: -; D gene: TRBD1; CDR3 protein: CASSSGDRANEKLFF; CDR3 DNA: TGTGCCAGCAGCTCTGGGGACAGGGCTAATGAAAAACTGTTTTTT
V gene: TRBV15; J gene: TRBJ1-4; clone size: -; D gene: -; CDR3 protein: CATSRRSVRGPDEKLFF; CDR3 DNA: TGTGCCACCAGCAGAAGAAGTGTCAGGGGACCTGATGAAAAACTGTTTTTT
V gene: TRBV2; J gene: TRBJ1-1; clone size: -; D gene: -; CDR3 protein: CASTVEGANTEAFF; CDR3 DNA: TGTGCCAGCACCGTGGAGGGCGCGAACACTGAAGCTTTCTTT
V gene: TRBV28; J gene: TRBJ1-2; clone size: -; D gene: -; CDR3 protein: CASRQGYYGYTF; CDR3 DNA: TGTGCCAGCAGACAGGGTTACTATGGCTACACCTTC
V gene: TRBV7-9; J gene: TRBJ1-2; clone size: few; D gene: -; CDR3 protein: CASSFSGDRHGYTF; CDR3 DNA: TGTGCCAGCAGCTTCTCTGGGGATCGACATGGCTACACCTTC
V gene: TRBV6-1; J gene: TRBJ2-2; clone size: -; D gene: -; CDR3 protein: CATLHLGFTGELFF; CDR3 DNA: TGTGCCACCCTACATCTTGGGTTCACCGGGGAGCTGTTTTTT
V gene: TRBV9; J gene: TRBJ2-1; clone size: -; D gene: TRBD2; CDR3 protein: CASSVHREGRSYNEQFF; CDR3 DNA: TGTGCCAGCAGCGTCCACCGGGAGGGCCGCTCCTACAATGAGCAGTTCTTC
V gene: TRBV11-1; J gene: TRBJ2-1; clone size: -; D gene: -; CDR3 protein: CASSSPHGSSEQFF; CDR3 DNA: TGTGCCAGCAGCTCCCCCCACGGGAGCTCTGAGCAGTTCTTC
V gene: TRBV5-7; J gene: TRBJ1-5; clone size: -; D gene: -; CDR3 protein: CASSLGRGGYRVAPQHF; CDR3 DNA: TGTGCCAGCAGCTTGGGGCGGGGAGGCTACCGGGTTGCGCCCCAGCATTTT
V gene: TRBV4-3; J gene: TRBJ2-3; clone size: -; D gene: -; CDR3 protein: CASSQVGLESSTDTQYF; CDR3 DNA: TGCGCCAGCAGCCAAGTGGGATTGGAGTCTAGCACAGATACGCAGTATTTT
V gene: TRBV4-3; J gene: TRBJ2-3; clone size: -; D gene: -; CDR3 protein: CASSQAAADTQYF; CDR3 DNA: TGCGCCAGCAGCCAAGCCGCGGCGGATACGCAGTATTTT
V gene: TRBV6-1; J gene: TRBJ2-7; clone size: once; D gene: -; CDR3 protein: CASIGGPYEQYF; CDR3 DNA: TGTGCCAGCATTGGCGGCCCCTACGAGCAGTACTTC
V gene: TRBV6-4; J gene: TRBJ2-3; clone size: few; D gene: -; CDR3 protein: CASSRGSGSTDTQYF; CDR3 DNA: TGTGCCAGCAGCCGGGGGAGCGGTAGCACAGATACGCAGTATTTT
V gene: TRBV7-9; J gene: TRBJ1-6; clone size: few; D gene: -; CDR3 protein: CASSLDQSPLHF; CDR3 DNA: TGTGCCAGCAGCTTAGACCAATCACCCCTCCACTTT
V gene: TRBV7-3; J gene: TRBJ2-5; clone size: -; D gene: TRBD2; CDR3 protein: CASSLTELAGGETQYF; CDR3 DNA: TGTGCCAGCAGCTTAACGGAACTAGCGGGGGGAGAGACCCAGTACTTC
V gene: TRBV2; J gene: TRBJ2-5; clone size: -; D gene: TRBD1; CDR3 protein: CASSPGTATDFKETQYF; CDR3 DNA: TGTGCCAGCAGCCCCGGGACAGCAACAGACTTCAAAGAGACCCAGTACTTC
V gene: TRBV5-1; J gene: TRBJ2-3; clone size: once; D gene: TRBD1; CDR3 protein: CASSLAGTETDTQYF; CDR3 DNA: TGCGCCAGCAGCTTGGCGGGGACAGAAACAGATACGCAGTATTTT
V gene: TRBV7-9; J gene: TRBJ1-2; clone size: -; D gene: -; CDR3 protein: CASSRRANGYTF; CDR3 DNA: TGTGCCAGCAGCCGGCGGGCCAATGGCTACACCTTC
V gene: TRBV7-9; J gene: TRBJ1-1; clone size: -; D gene: -; CDR3 protein: CASSSTGAGSPNTEAFF; CDR3 DNA: TGTGCCAGCAGCTCCACTGGGGCAGGGTCCCCGAACACTGAAGCTTTCTTT
V gene: TRBV6-6; J gene: TRBJ2-3; clone size: -; D gene: -; CDR3 protein: CASSYPKAGRADTQYF; CDR3 DNA: TGTGCCAGCAGTTACCCAAAGGCGGGGAGAGCAGATACGCAGTATTTT
V gene: TRBV9; J gene: TRBJ1-3; clone size: once; D gene: -; CDR3 protein: CASSNQGWPGNTIYF; CDR3 DNA: TGTGCCAGCAGCAACCAGGGATGGCCTGGAAACACCATATATTTT
V gene: TRBV7-7; J gene: TRBJ2-7; clone size: few; D gene: TRBD1; CDR3 protein: CASSLAAGGEYEQYF; CDR3 DNA: TGTGCTAGCAGCTTAGCGGCAGGGGGCGAGTACGAGCAGTACTTC
V gene: TRBV29-1; J gene: TRBJ1-1; clone size: -; D gene: -; CDR3 protein: CSVSRLPNTEAFF; CDR3 DNA: TGCAGCGTTTCCCGACTGCCGAACACTGAAGCTTTCTTT
V gene: TRBV7-2; J gene: TRBJ1-2; clone size: few; D gene: -; CDR3 protein: CASSLAIGSNGYTF; CDR3 DNA: TGTGCCAGCAGCTTAGCGATAGGATCCAATGGCTACACCTTC
V gene: TRBV4-1; J gene: TRBJ2-7; clone size: few; D gene: -; CDR3 protein: CASSLELQGAYEQYF; CDR3 DNA: TGCGCCAGCAGCCTAGAACTACAGGGCGCGTACGAGCAGTACTTC
V gene: TRBV11-3; J gene: TRBJ2-7; clone size: -; D gene: -; CDR3 protein: CASSPRSPSYEQYF; CDR3 DNA: TGTGCCAGCAGCCCACGGAGTCCCTCCTACGAGCAGTACTTC
V gene: TRBV4-1; J gene: TRBJ1-5; clone size: -; D gene: -; CDR3 protein: CASSQDRRAPITYQPQHF; CDR3 DNA: TGCGCCAGCAGCCAAGATAGAAGGGCACCCATTACTTATCAGCCCCAGCATTTT
V gene: TRBV7-6; J gene: TRBJ2-7; clone size: -; D gene: -; CDR3 protein: CASSLKFGDAYEQYF; CDR3 DNA: TGTGCCAGCAGCTTAAAATTTGGGGATGCCTACGAGCAGTACTTC
V gene: TRBV15; J gene: TRBJ1-5; clone size: few; D gene: -; CDR3 protein: CATSRDPHSNQPQHF; CDR3 DNA: TGTGCCACCAGCAGAGACCCTCATAGCAATCAGCCCCAGCATTTT
V gene: TRBV6-4; J gene: TRBJ2-3; clone size: -; D gene: TRBD2; CDR3 protein: CASSNSGSGTDTQYF; CDR3 DNA: TGTGCCAGCAGCAATAGCGGGAGCGGCACAGATACGCAGTATTTT
V gene: TRBV5-1; J gene: TRBJ2-5; clone size: -; D gene: -; CDR3 protein: CASSKGLETQYF; CDR3 DNA: TGCGCCAGCAGTAAGGGGTTGGAGACCCAGTACTTC
V gene: TRBV5-6; J gene: TRBJ1-1; clone size: -; D gene: -; CDR3 protein: CASSLAVNTEAFF; CDR3 DNA: TGTGCCAGCAGCTTGGCCGTTAACACTGAAGCTTTCTTT
V gene: TRBV27; J gene: TRBJ2-1; clone size: -; D gene: -; CDR3 protein: CASSLGRDNEQFF; CDR3 DNA: TGTGCCAGCAGTTTAGGCAGGGACAATGAGCAGTTCTTC
V gene: TRBV6-4; J gene: TRBJ2-3; clone size: -; D gene: TRBD1; CDR3 protein: CASSARQGAEADTQYF; CDR3 DNA: TGTGCCAGCAGTGCCAGACAGGGGGCAGAGGCAGATACGCAGTATTTT
V gene: TRBV9; J gene: TRBJ1-2; clone size: -; D gene: -; CDR3 protein: CASSVDPHRDGYTF; CDR3 DNA: TGTGCCAGCAGCGTAGACCCACACAGGGATGGCTACACCTTC
V gene: TRBV11-1; J gene: TRBJ2-3; clone size: -; D gene: TRBD2; CDR3 protein: CASSPGTSGSGDTQYF; CDR3 DNA: TGTGCCAGCAGCCCCGGGACTAGCGGGAGCGGAGATACGCAGTATTTT
V gene: TRBV19; J gene: TRBJ2-7; clone size: -; D gene: TRBD2; CDR3 protein: CASSSAGTFYEQYF; CDR3 DNA: TGTGCCAGTAGTTCAGCGGGGACTTTCTACGAGCAGTACTTC
V gene: TRBV27; J gene: TRBJ2-1; clone size: -; D gene: -; CDR3 protein: CASRPGLGSYNEQFF; CDR3 DNA: TGTGCCAGCAGGCCGGGTCTGGGGTCCTACAATGAGCAGTTCTTC
V gene: TRBV2; J gene: TRBJ1-1; clone size: -; D gene: -; CDR3 protein: CASNRDNVNTEAFF; CDR3 DNA: TGTGCCAGCAATCGGGACAACGTGAACACTGAAGCTTTCTTT
V gene: TRBV4-3; J gene: TRBJ2-7; clone size: -; D gene: TRBD2; CDR3 protein: CASSQAGDYYEQYF; CDR3 DNA: TGCGCCAGCAGCCAAGCTGGGGACTACTACGAGCAGTACTTC